This T cell receptor (beta chain) was obtained from a study of CD8+ T cells in alopecia areata. The treatment here: oral pan-JAK inhibitor, 5-10 mg twice daily. RNA extraction was followed by reverse transcription into cDNA, which acted as the sequencing template. Sequenced by immunoSEQ multiplex PCR; TCRdb stores in-frame clones only, minus some. In the table there are approximately 100,000 clones, 70% to 90% of which are singletons. The CDR3 is 16 residues long. Losses at the gene ends were 3 bases for V and 4 bases for J; bases not matched to a gene: 10. Germline-derived CDR1 and CDR2 are SNHLY and FYNNEI.

This TCR was recovered from a human donor with alopecia areata. The chain combines TRBV2 with TRBJ2-3; TRBD2 matches 7 bases. Sequences were derived from CD8+ T cells sorted from blood, sampled between weeks 30 and 35, from a patient treated with tofacitinib. The CDR3 DNA sequence: TGTGCCAGCAGTGACCAGTCGGGACTATGGGCAGATACGCAGTATTTT. Translation: CASSDQSGLWADTQYF.